Listed below are T cell receptor beta chains from one sample, sequenced in a study of blood T cell repertoires in COVID-19. TCRdb's copy holds only in-frame clones and misses some; the assay was immunoSEQ multiplex PCR. This table has tens of thousands of clones, 86% appearing once. Sequenced sample: peripheral blood. These receptors were collected from a man in his forties or fifties with active COVID-19. CDR3s include the opening cysteine and the closing phenylalanine or tryptophan. The order of the fields is clone size, CDR3 length, D gene, V gene, J gene, CDR3 protein, CDR3 DNA. D genes are given only for firm matches. Size is omitted from some rows. Given values are once, few, many or a class for expanded clones.

-	15	TRBD2	TRBV7-2	TRBJ2-1	CASSLSGRSYNEQFF	TGTGCCAGCAGCTTAAGCGGGAGGTCCTACAATGAGCAGTTCTTC
-	16	TRBD2	TRBV4-2	TRBJ2-1	CASSQSTSGGTNEQFF	TGTGCCAGCAGCCAATCGACTAGCGGGGGTACCAATGAGCAGTTCTTC
-	14	-	TRBV7-8	TRBJ2-1	CASSRTTRDNEQFF	TGTGCCAGCAGCAGGACGACTAGAGACAATGAGCAGTTCTTC
-	13	TRBD1	TRBV5-4	TRBJ2-5	CASSLQGAETQYF	TGTGCCAGCAGCTTACAGGGGGCAGAGACCCAGTACTTC
-	13	TRBD1	TRBV7-2	TRBJ2-4	CASSLGTVNIQYF	TGTGCCAGCAGCCTCGGGACAGTCAACATTCAGTACTTC
-	14	-	TRBV7-2	TRBJ1-5	CASSSRTDGQPQHF	TGTGCCAGCAGCTCCCGGACAGATGGACAGCCCCAGCATTTT
-	14	-	TRBV10-1	TRBJ2-1	CASSDRLTGNEQFF	TGCGCCAGCAGCGATAGACTAACGGGCAATGAGCAGTTCTTC
-	15	-	TRBV19	TRBJ2-1	CASSTLGSSYNEQFF	TGTGCCAGTTCTACCCTGGGGAGCTCCTACAATGAGCAGTTCTTC
few	13	-	TRBV11-3	TRBJ1-1	CASSLVSGREAFF	TGTGCCAGCAGCTTAGTTTCGGGTAGGGAAGCTTTCTTT
-	16	TRBD1	TRBV5-1	TRBJ2-2	CASSGGQGASGRELFF	TGCGCCAGCAGCGGGGGACAGGGCGCATCGGGAAGGGAGCTGTTTTTT
-	14	-	TRBV3-1/TRBV3-2	TRBJ2-7	CASSQESRRYEQYF	TGTGCCAGCAGCCAAGAAAGTAGGAGGTACGAGCAGTACTTC
-	13	-	TRBV29-1	TRBJ1-5	CSVEVQSNQPQHF	TGCAGCGTTGAGGTACAGAGCAATCAGCCCCAGCATTTT
-	13	-	TRBV15	TRBJ1-2	CATSRDGQYGYTF	TGTGCCACCAGCAGAGACGGACAGTATGGCTACACCTTC
once	15	TRBD2	TRBV15	TRBJ2-1	CATSKPLAGTNEQFF	TGTGCCACCAGCAAGCCACTAGCGGGGACCAATGAGCAGTTCTTC
-	14	TRBD2	TRBV9	TRBJ2-7	CASSLGLAGSEQYF	TGTGCCAGCAGCCTGGGACTAGCGGGTAGCGAGCAGTACTTC
-	15	-	TRBV6-1	TRBJ1-2	CASSEVPRVGYGYTF	TGTGCCAGCAGTGAAGTCCCCAGGGTGGGCTATGGCTACACCTTC
-	14	TRBD1	TRBV2	TRBJ2-7	CASKGRQGGYEQYF	TGTGCCAGCAAGGGGCGACAGGGGGGTTACGAGCAGTACTTC
-	15	-	TRBV4-1	TRBJ2-1	CASSLRETDYNEQFF	TGCGCCAGCAGCCTCAGAGAGACAGACTACAATGAGCAGTTCTTC
-	13	-	TRBV3-1/TRBV3-2	TRBJ1-1	CASGWTADTEAFF	TGTGCCAGCGGTTGGACAGCAGACACTGAAGCTTTCTTT
-	12	-	TRBV9	TRBJ2-1	CASSDQNNEQFF	TGTGCCAGCAGCGATCAAAACAATGAGCAGTTCTTC
-	13	-	TRBV29-1	TRBJ1-3	CSVWSLSGNTIYF	TGCAGCGTTTGGAGCCTCTCTGGAAACACCATATATTTT
-	12	-	TRBV4-1	TRBJ2-3	CASSQESDTQYF	TGCGCCAGCAGCCAAGAATCGGATACGCAGTATTTT
-	13	-	TRBV28	TRBJ1-1	CASSPNGGGMTFF	TGTGCCAGCAGCCCTAATGGGGGAGGGATGACTTTCTTT
few	18	TRBD2	TRBV7-8	TRBJ2-3	CASSLGLAGAYSTDTQYF	TGTGCCAGCAGCTTAGGTCTAGCGGGGGCCTATAGCACAGATACGCAGTATTTT
-	14	-	TRBV7-9	TRBJ2-7	CASSLEQQGNEQYF	TGTGCCAGCAGCTTAGAACAACAGGGTAACGAGCAGTACTTC
-	13	-	TRBV20-1	TRBJ1-1	CSASPLRNTEAFF	TGCAGTGCTAGTCCCCTCCGGAACACTGAAGCTTTCTTT
-	14	TRBD2	TRBV7-9	TRBJ2-2	CASSVAGGSGELFF	TGTGCCAGCAGCGTAGCGGGGGGTTCCGGGGAGCTGTTTTTT
-	12	-	TRBV2	TRBJ2-1	CASRPGLHEQFF	TGTGCCAGCAGGCCGGGACTTCATGAGCAGTTCTTC
-	18	TRBD2	TRBV5-1	TRBJ2-1	CASSFAPSGGAFDNEQFF	TGCGCCAGCAGTTTTGCCCCTAGCGGGGGGGCTTTCGACAATGAGCAGTTCTTC
-	15	-	TRBV7-2	TRBJ2-3	CASNQLGEITDTQYF	TGTGCCAGCAATCAACTCGGGGAGATCACAGATACGCAGTATTTT
once	15	-	TRBV7-8	TRBJ1-3	CASSGGPGSGNTIYF	TGTGCCAGCAGCGGGGGCCCAGGCTCTGGAAACACCATATATTTT
-	15	TRBD2	TRBV3-1/TRBV3-2	TRBJ2-2	CASSPTSGSTRELFF	TGTGCCAGCAGCCCTACTAGCGGGAGTACCAGGGAGCTGTTTTTT
-	14	-	TRBV9	TRBJ2-3	CASSTRLDTDTQYF	TGTGCCAGCAGCACACGACTAGATACAGATACGCAGTATTTT
-	13	-	TRBV27	TRBJ2-1	CASSVQGGDEQFF	TGTGCCAGCAGCGTTCAGGGGGGCGATGAGCAGTTCTTC
-	16	TRBD2	TRBV3-1/TRBV3-2	TRBJ2-2	CASSQTSGGSTGELFF	TGTGCCAGCAGCCAGACTAGCGGGGGCTCCACCGGGGAGCTGTTTTTT
-	15	TRBD2	TRBV11-2	TRBJ2-1	CASGTGLGAYNEQFF	TGTGCCAGCGGCACGGGACTAGGGGCGTACAATGAGCAGTTCTTC
-	17	-	TRBV19	TRBJ1-1	CASRTAGVPQRNTEAFF	TGTGCCAGTAGGACAGCAGGGGTCCCTCAGAGAAACACTGAAGCTTTCTTT
-	12	-	TRBV7-9	TRBJ1-1	CASGQANTEAFF	TGTGCCAGCGGACAAGCGAACACTGAAGCTTTCTTT
-	18	TRBD1	TRBV27	TRBJ2-6	CASSKRQGANSGANVLTF	TGTGCCAGCAGTAAGAGACAGGGCGCGAACTCTGGGGCCAACGTCCTGACTTTC
-	14	TRBD1	TRBV7-9	TRBJ2-3	CASSLAQGIDTQYF	TGTGCCAGCAGCTTGGCACAGGGGATAGATACGCAGTATTTT
-	14	-	TRBV19	TRBJ1-4	CASSTGATNEKLFF	TGTGCCAGTAGTACGGGTGCAACTAATGAAAAACTGTTTTTT
-	15	TRBD1	TRBV5-4	TRBJ2-5	CASSTPGQGPETQYF	TGTGCCAGCAGCACGCCGGGACAGGGCCCAGAGACCCAGTACTTC
-	14	TRBD1	TRBV18	TRBJ2-2	CASSPGQGTGELFF	TGTGCCAGCTCCCCAGGACAGGGGACCGGGGAGCTGTTTTTT
-	14	-	TRBV6-5	TRBJ2-1	CASSLSNTYNEQFF	TGTGCCAGCAGTCTATCCAATACCTACAATGAGCAGTTCTTC
-	15	-	TRBV6-5	TRBJ1-4	CASRAAAGENEKLFF	TGTGCCAGCAGGGCCGCTGCGGGGGAGAATGAAAAACTGTTTTTT
-	15	TRBD1	TRBV6-5	TRBJ1-2	CASSPGTQGAGGYTF	TGTGCCAGCAGTCCCGGAACACAGGGGGCCGGTGGCTACACCTTC
once	16	TRBD2	TRBV27	TRBJ2-1	CASSLGWRGGHNEQFF	TGTGCCAGCAGTTTAGGGTGGCGGGGGGGCCACAATGAGCAGTTCTTC
few	16	TRBD1	TRBV5-8	TRBJ2-2	CASSSPVTGGFGELFF	TGTGCCAGCAGCTCGCCTGTGACAGGGGGATTCGGGGAGCTGTTTTTT
few	13	-	TRBV18	TRBJ1-2	CASSPAYANGYTF	TGTGCCAGCTCACCAGCATATGCTAATGGCTACACCTTC
few	15	-	TRBV14	TRBJ2-1	CASSQVGGQYNEQFF	TGTGCCAGCAGCCAAGTCGGGGGGCAGTACAATGAGCAGTTCTTC
-	16	TRBD2	TRBV5-4	TRBJ2-1	CASSAPGTSGYNEQFF	TGTGCCAGCAGCGCGCCCGGGACTAGCGGCTACAATGAGCAGTTCTTC
-	21	TRBD2	TRBV9	TRBJ2-1	CASSQQIPGTSGSSSYNEQFF	TGTGCCAGCAGCCAACAAATCCCCGGGACTAGCGGGAGTTCATCCTACAATGAGCAGTTCTTC